The 10 T cell receptor beta chains below come from one sample, sequenced in a study of neurological immune-mediated disorders. Time point noted: longitudinal time-point 2. In TCRdb, the 5' RACE reads were re-called with MiXCR into one record per CDR3 protein. The data contain about 60,000 distinct CDR3 sequences, more than 7.5% of them singletons. The sequencing input was PBMCs. The receptors derive from a man aged 25 to 40 in good health.

In its sample, this clonotype was seen a few times. V gene TRBV5-1 combines with J gene TRBJ2-3, with a weak D call TRBD2 (6 bases). V gave up 3 bases and J gave up 0 bases, with 17 bases separating them. This CDR3 is 17 amino acids long. Germline V gene data show CDR1 as SGHRS and CDR2 as YFSETQ. This CDR3 is CASSSLTSYYSTDTQYF. The CDR3 nucleotides are TGCGCCAGCAGCTCTCTAACTAGCTACTACAGCACAGATACGCAGTATTTT.

This clonotype appeared many times. V usage is TRBV5-1 and J usage is TRBJ2-7; 8 bases are a match to TRBD2. The CDR3 is made up of 14 amino acids. Germline-derived CDR1 and CDR2 are SGHRS and YFSETQ. The V gene end was trimmed by 2 bases and the J gene end by 4 bases; junction bases not matched to a gene: 5. The CDR3, as DNA: TGCGCCAGCAGCTTTACTAGCGGAGCTTACGAGCAGTACTTC. It specifies CASSFTSGAYEQYF.

J is TRBJ1-6 and V is TRBV28, with TRBD1 as a possible D gene (6 bases). The CDR3 contains 14 residues. The germline V gene encodes CDR1 MDHEN and CDR2 SYDVKM. V lost 2 bases and J lost 5, with 7 bases in between. CDR3 sequence: CASSLHRDNSPLHF. In DNA form, the CDR3 reads TGTGCCAGCAGTTTACACAGGGATAATTCACCCCTCCACTTT. The full variable domain, with the rest looked up from reference TRBV28 and TRBJ1-6, is DVKVTQSSRYLVKRTGEKVFLECVQDMDHENMFWYRQDPGLGLRLIYFSYDVKMKEKGDIPEGYSVSREKKERFSLILESASTNQTSMYLCASSLHRDNSPLHFGNGTRLTVT.

This clonotype was detected ten times or more. The rearrangement links TRBV20-1 to TRBJ1-4; TRBD1 matches 11 bases. The ends lost 5 bases at V and 6 bases at J; junction bases unmatched: 2. CDR1 is DFQATT and CDR2 is SNEGSKA in the germline V gene (reference sequence). The CDR3 length is 13 residues. The CDR3 here is CSAWDRGYEKLFF. The CDR3, as DNA: TGCAGTGCTTGGGACAGGGGGTATGAAAAACTGTTTTTT.

This clonotype was counted at least ten times. This chain uses TRBV3-1 with TRBJ2-7; D not resolved. The germline V gene has CDR1 LGHDT and CDR2 YNNKEL (reference sequence). This CDR3 is built from 15 residues. Trimming removed 6 bases from V and 0 bases from J, with 15 bases in between. CDR3 sequence (DNA): TGTGCCAGCAGTCGAGCCGGCATAAGCTCCTACGAGCAGTACTTC. Residues: CASSRAGISSYEQYF.

At least ten counts were recorded for this clonotype. CDR3 residues: CSARGQGEYNEQFF. CDR3 nucleotide sequence: TGCAGTGCTCGTGGACAGGGGGAATACAATGAGCAGTTCTTC. This chain connects TRBV20-1 to TRBJ2-1; TRBD1 agrees at 10 bases. CDR3 length: 14 amino acids. V lost 5 bases and J lost 4; bases outside the gene matches: 5. The germline gives CDR1 DFQATT, CDR2 SNEGSKA (reference sequence).

To note about this clonotype: A much larger clone differs by one base, so this may be a read error. The V and J genes are TRBV7-2 and TRBJ2-6; TRBD2 agrees at 9 bases. Germline V lookup: CDR1 SGHTA, CDR2 FQGNSA. CDR3 size: 15 residues. The CDR3 here is CATARAGGGTNVLTF. The CDR3 nucleotides read TGTGCCACTGCCCGAGCGGGAGGTGGGACCAACGTCCTGACTTTC.

This clonotype has at least ten counts. The chain combines TRBV6-1 with TRBJ2-1, with no clear D. The V gene's germline CDR1 is MNHNS and CDR2 SASEGT. The CDR3 has 12 residues. The V gene lost 10 bases and the J gene lost 8 bases, with 15 bases spanning the gap. CDR3 bases: TGTGCCACCAACCGAATTGGGGATGAGCAGTTCTTC. Its protein product is CATNRIGDEQFF.

This clonotype was seen at least ten times. This chain joins TRBV28 and TRBJ1-3; the D gene is possibly TRBD1 (6 bases). Germline lookup yields CDR1 MDHEN and CDR2 SYDVKM. This CDR3 is 15 amino acids long. V was clipped by 6 bases and J by 0 bases, with 12 bases between them. The CDR3, as DNA: TGTGCCAGCAGCACAGGGACCTACTCTGGAAACACCATATATTTT. It yields the protein CASSTGTYSGNTIYF. Using reference TRBV28 and TRBJ1-3 for the parts outside the CDR3, the full variable domain is DVKVTQSSRYLVKRTGEKVFLECVQDMDHENMFWYRQDPGLGLRLIYFSYDVKMKEKGDIPEGYSVSREKKERFSLILESASTNQTSMYLCASSTGTYSGNTIYFGEGSWLTVV.

This clonotype came up once. A junction boundary mismatches the germline segment, possibly from a read error. The DNA of the CDR3 is TGTGCTAGTGGTTTTGGCCCTCGTGGCGGAAGCTCCTATAATGAGCAGTTCTTC. Translated: CASGFGPRGGSSYNEQFF. V gene TRBV12-5 combines with J gene TRBJ2-1; unclear D gene. This CDR3 is 18 amino acids long. Germline V CDR1 and CDR2: LGHNT, FRNRAP.